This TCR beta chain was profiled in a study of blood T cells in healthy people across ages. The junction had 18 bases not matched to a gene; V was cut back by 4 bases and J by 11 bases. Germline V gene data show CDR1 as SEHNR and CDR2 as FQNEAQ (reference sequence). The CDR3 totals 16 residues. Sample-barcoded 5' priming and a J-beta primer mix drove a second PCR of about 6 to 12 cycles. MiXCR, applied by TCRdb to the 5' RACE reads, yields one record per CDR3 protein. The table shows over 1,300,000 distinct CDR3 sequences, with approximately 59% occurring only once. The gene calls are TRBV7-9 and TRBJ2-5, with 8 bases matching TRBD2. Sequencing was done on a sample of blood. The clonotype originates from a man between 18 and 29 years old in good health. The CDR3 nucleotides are TGTGCCAGCAGCTCCCCCGAAGGGACTAGGGTCGATGAGCAGTACTTC. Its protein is CASSSPEGTRVDEQYF.